This paragraph reports one T cell receptor (beta chain). Its antigen is undetermined. The sample is drawn from a study of blood T cells in healthy people across ages. Study summary: Through template switching, about one barcoded beta molecule was captured per two T cells, as measured in model experiments.

In each sample, at least 6.5 million PBMCs were isolated. Germline V gene lookup returns CDR1 SGHRS and CDR2 YFSETQ. This CDR3 is built from 15 residues. Trimming cost V 0 bases and J 6 bases; bases outside gene matches: 6. Study observations and caveats: Age advanced and TCR beta diversity per million T cells fell, roughly linearly.

The authors ran a second PCR of roughly 6 to 12 cycles using a sample-barcoded 5' primer and a J-beta primer mix. Per-sample output comprised a minimum of 3 million paired-end reads containing CDR3. TCRdb reprocessed the 5' RACE reads with MiXCR, giving one entry per CDR3 protein. The data contain fewer than 900,000 distinct CDR3 sequences, approximately 43% of them singletons. Sequencing input: blood. This rearrangement joins TRBV5-1 to TRBJ2-3; 8 bases are shared with TRBD2. The receptor was isolated from a woman aged 55-70 years in good health. Here the CDR3 DNA reads TGCGCCAGCAGCTTGGTCGGGAGGGCCGCTGATACGCAGTATTTT. It encodes CASSLVGRAADTQYF.